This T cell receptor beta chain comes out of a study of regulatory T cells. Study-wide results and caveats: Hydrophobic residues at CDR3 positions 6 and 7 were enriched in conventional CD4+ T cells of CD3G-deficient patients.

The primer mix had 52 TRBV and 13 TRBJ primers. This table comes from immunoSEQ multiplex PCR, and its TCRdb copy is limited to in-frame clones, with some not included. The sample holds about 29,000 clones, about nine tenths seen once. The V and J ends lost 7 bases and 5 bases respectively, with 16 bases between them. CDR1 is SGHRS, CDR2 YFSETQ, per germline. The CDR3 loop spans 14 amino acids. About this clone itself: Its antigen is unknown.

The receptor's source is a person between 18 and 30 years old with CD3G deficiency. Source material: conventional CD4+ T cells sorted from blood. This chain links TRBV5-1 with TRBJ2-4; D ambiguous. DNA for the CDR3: TGCGCCAGCCATCCGAACCCCGGTGAAAACATTCAGTACTTC. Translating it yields CASHPNPGENIQYF.